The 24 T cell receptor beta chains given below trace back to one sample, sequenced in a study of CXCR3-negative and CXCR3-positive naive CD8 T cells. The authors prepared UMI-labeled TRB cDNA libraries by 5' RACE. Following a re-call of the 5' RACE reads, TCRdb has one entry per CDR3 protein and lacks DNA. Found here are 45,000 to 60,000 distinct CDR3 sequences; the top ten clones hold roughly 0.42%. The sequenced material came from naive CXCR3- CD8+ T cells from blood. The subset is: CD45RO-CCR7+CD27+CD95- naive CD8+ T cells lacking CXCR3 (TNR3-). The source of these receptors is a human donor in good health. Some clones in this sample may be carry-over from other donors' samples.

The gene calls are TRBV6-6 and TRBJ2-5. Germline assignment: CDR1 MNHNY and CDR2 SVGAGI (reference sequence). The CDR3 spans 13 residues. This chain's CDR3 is CASSYDSVETQYF.

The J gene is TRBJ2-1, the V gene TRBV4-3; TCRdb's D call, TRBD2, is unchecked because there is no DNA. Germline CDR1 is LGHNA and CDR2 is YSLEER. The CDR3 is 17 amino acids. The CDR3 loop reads CASSPGTSGGAYNEQFF.

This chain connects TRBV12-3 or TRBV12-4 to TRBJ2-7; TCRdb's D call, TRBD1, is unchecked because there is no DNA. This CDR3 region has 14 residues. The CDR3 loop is CATEGDTNSYEQYF.

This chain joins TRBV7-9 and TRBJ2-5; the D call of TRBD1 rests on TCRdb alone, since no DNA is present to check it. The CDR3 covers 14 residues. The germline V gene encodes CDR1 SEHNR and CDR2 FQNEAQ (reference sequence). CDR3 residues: CASSFGGHQETQYF.

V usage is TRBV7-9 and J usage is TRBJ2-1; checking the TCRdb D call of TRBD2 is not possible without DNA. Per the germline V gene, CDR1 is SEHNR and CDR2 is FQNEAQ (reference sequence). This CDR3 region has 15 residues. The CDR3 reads CASSLVARAGDEQFF.

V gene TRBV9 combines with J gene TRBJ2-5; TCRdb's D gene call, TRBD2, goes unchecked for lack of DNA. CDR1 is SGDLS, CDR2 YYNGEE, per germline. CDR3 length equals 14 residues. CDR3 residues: CASSVAGPSETQYF.

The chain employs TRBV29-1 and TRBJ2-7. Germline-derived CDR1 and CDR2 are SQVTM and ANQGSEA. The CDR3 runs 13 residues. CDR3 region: CSVGSSEFYEQYF.

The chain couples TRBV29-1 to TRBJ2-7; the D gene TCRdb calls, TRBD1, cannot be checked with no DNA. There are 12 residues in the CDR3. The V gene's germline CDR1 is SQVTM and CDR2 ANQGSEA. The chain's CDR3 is CSAETGSYEQYF.

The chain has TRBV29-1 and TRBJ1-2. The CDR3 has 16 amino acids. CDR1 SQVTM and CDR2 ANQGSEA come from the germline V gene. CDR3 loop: CSVERGWNSDFYGYTF.

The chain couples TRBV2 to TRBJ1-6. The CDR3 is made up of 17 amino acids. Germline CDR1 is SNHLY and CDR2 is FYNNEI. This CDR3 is CASSPQWTDSYNSPLHF.

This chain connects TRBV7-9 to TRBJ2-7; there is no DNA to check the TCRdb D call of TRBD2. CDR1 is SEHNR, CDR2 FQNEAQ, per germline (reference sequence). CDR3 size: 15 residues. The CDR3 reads CASSLGRTSTYEQYF.

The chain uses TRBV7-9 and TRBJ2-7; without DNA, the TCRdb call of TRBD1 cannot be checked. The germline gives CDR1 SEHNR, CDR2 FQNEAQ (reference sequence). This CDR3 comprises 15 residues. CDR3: CASVNKDMPLDEQYF.

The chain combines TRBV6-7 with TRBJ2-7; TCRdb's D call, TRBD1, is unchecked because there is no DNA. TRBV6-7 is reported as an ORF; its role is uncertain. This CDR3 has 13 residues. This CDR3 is CASSYDEPGEQYF.

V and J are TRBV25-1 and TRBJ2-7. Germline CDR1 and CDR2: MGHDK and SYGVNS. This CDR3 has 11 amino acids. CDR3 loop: CASSMAYEQYF.

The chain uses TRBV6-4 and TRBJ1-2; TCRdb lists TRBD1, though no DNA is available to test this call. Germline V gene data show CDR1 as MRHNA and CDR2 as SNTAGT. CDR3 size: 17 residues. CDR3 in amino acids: CASSDSRDGQGGYGYTF.

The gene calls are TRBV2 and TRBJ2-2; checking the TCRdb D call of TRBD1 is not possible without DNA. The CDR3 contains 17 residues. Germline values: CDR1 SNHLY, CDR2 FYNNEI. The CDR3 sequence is CASSPFRQGRNTGELFF.

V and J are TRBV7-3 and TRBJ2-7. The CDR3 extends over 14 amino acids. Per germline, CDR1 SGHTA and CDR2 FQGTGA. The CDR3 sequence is CASSPSGFSNEQYF.

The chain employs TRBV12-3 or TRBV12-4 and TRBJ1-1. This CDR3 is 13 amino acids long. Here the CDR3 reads CASSLRTISEAFF.

CDR3 region: CSARDPRTSGLLNNEQFF. The chain uses TRBV20-1 and TRBJ2-1. The germline V gene encodes CDR1 DFQATT and CDR2 SNEGSKA (reference sequence). The CDR3 length is 18 residues.

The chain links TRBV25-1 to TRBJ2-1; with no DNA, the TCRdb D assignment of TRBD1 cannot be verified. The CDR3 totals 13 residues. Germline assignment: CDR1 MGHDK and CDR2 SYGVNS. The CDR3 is CASSEWDPPGQFF.

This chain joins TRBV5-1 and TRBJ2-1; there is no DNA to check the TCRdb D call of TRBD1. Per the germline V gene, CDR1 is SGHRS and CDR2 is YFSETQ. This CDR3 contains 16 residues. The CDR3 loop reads CASSPGTASSYNEQFF.

The CDR3 here is CASRDAPLGSYEQYF. This rearrangement joins TRBV7-2 to TRBJ2-7; as DNA is missing, the TRBD2 call by TCRdb cannot be tested. This CDR3 has 15 amino acids. Per germline, CDR1 SGHTA and CDR2 FQGNSA.

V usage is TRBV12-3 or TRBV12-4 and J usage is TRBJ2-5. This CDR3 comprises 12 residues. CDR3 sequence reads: CASRFGQETQYF.

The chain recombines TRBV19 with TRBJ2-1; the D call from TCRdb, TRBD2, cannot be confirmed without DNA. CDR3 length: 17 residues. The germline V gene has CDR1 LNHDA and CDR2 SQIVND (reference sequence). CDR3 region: CASSTRTSGESYNEQFF.